This T cell receptor beta chain was captured by sequencing in a study of shared clonotypes between healthy human individuals. Regarding the study as a whole: Naive subsets generally had larger estimated richness than memory subsets.

Sequencing was at deep level. Only in-frame clones appear in the TCRdb table, and some are missing; sequencing was by immunoSEQ multiplex PCR. The sample records some 1.1 million clones, 70% to 85% being singletons. Details on this clone: Its matching antigen is unknown.

V lost 1 base and J lost 0, with 11 bases in between. CDR3 length equals 16 residues. In germline, CDR1 is SGHRS, CDR2 YFSETQ. The clonotype was recovered from a young man in good health. Some clones in this sample may be carry-over from other donors' samples. Sequenced: memory CD4+ T cells from PBMCs. As to subset: CD45RA-negative fraction. V gene TRBV5-1 combines with J gene TRBJ1-3; tentative D call: TRBD1 (6 bases). CDR3 DNA sequence: TGCGCCAGCAGCTTGAAGGGGGTGGCCTCTGGAAACACCATATATTTT. Protein product: CASSLKGVASGNTIYF.